This T cell receptor (beta chain) was identified during a study of graft-versus-host responses after intestinal transplantation. Background on the study: Among the recipients, transplants were multivisceral, liver-intestinal, or isolated intestinal. Once they had received anti-thymocyte globulin induction, all recipients took tacrolimus and steroids for approximately 3 years. Study-wide findings and caveats: Maximum circulating GvH clone levels tracked with early post-transplant HvG decreases. Recipient marrow contained GvH clones, some of which appeared first in ileum or blood.

A remark on this clone: No antigen is known for it. Other DNA sequences from this sample encode an identical CDR3 as well.

CDR3 length: 13 amino acids. Looked up from germline, CDR1 is SNHLY and CDR2 is FYNNEI. Trimming pared 4 bases from V and 5 bases from J, leaving 9 bases between. The protocol was immunoSEQ multiplex PCR, while the TCRdb copy is restricted to in-frame clones and leaves out a portion. The sample carries 130,000 or so clones, 85% to 95% recorded once. This clonotype was sampled from a human donor who received an intestinal transplant. The source material was unstimulated CD4+ T cells sorted from spleen or lymph node cells, sampled before intestinal transplant. The V gene is TRBV2, the J gene TRBJ2-1; D possibly uses TRBD1 or TRBD2 (5 bases each). The CDR3 is CASSGGFNNEQFF. The CDR3 DNA is TGTGCCAGCAGTGGGGGGTTTAACAATGAGCAGTTCTTC.